The 7 T cell receptor beta chains below come from one sample, sequenced in a study of CD8 T cell repertoires and HIV-1 epitope variants. Profiled with immunoSEQ multiplex PCR; TCRdb holds only in-frame clones, not every one. Here the sample spans about 95,000 clones, 60% to 80% being singletons. The source material was uncultured baseline CD8+ T cells from peripheral blood mononuclear cells (PBMCs). These receptors originate from a male donor with HIV.

V gene TRBV6-5 combines with J gene TRBJ2-5; 14 nucleotides match TRBD2. The CDR3 consists of 16 residues. J gave up 4 bases and V 4 bases, and 5 bases lay outside the gene matches. Germline values: CDR1 MNHEY, CDR2 SVGAGI. CDR3 coding DNA: TGTGCCAGCAGTTCCAGACTAGCGGGAGGGCCAGAGACCCAGTACTTC. As protein: CASSSRLAGGPETQYF.

The J gene is TRBJ2-3, the V gene TRBV4-3; perhaps TRBD2 as D (6 bases). CDR1 and CDR2 from the germline V gene are LGHNA and YSLEER. There are 15 residues in the CDR3. The ends were cut back, 1 base at V and 8 bases at J, with 16 bases in the middle. The CDR3 reads CASSQVLDLGGTQYF. CDR3 DNA sequence: TGCGCCAGCAGCCAAGTGCTCGACCTGGGGGGTACGCAGTATTTT.

Here the CDR3 DNA reads TGTGCCAGTAGTATTAGGGGACAGCCCCAAGAGACCCAGTACTTC. It yields the protein CASSIRGQPQETQYF. The V call is TRBV19, the J call TRBJ2-5; 7 bases fit TRBD1. The V segment lost 3 bases and the J segment 1 base; nucleotides outside the gene matches: 5. Germline CDR1 is LNHDA and CDR2 is SQIVND (reference sequence). The CDR3 is 15 amino acids.

The table lists this clone with a few counts. Here the CDR3 reads CASSEWGQGNTEAFF. In DNA, the CDR3 is TGTGCCAGCAGTGAATGGGGACAGGGGAACACTGAAGCTTTCTTT. The genes are TRBV25-1 and TRBJ1-1; 9 bases line up with TRBD1. Germline CDR1 and CDR2: MGHDK and SYGVNS. The CDR3 has 15 residues. The ends lost 1 base at V and 1 base at J; junction bases unmatched: 1. Full variable domain (missing parts from reference TRBV25-1 and TRBJ1-1): EADIYQTPRYLVIGTGKKITLECSQTMGHDKMYWYQQDPGMELHLIHYSYGVNSTEKGDLSSESTVSRIRTEHFPLTLESARPSHTSQYLCASSEWGQGNTEAFFGQGTRLTVV.

The chain employs TRBV19 and TRBJ2-7; TRBD2 agrees at 8 bases. Germline loops: CDR1 LNHDA, CDR2 SQIVND (reference sequence). The CDR3 consists of 16 residues. V dropped 2 bases and J dropped 0; count of bases not matched to a gene: 6. CDR3 amino acids: CASSIFAGGSSYEQYF. The CDR3 DNA reads as TGTGCCAGTAGTATATTCGCGGGGGGTTCCTCCTACGAGCAGTACTTC.

The V and J genes are TRBV18 and TRBJ1-1, with 11 bases fitting TRBD1. The J segment lost 0 bases and the V segment lost 3 bases, leaving 15 bases of the junction unmatched. This CDR3 is built from 20 residues. Germline V gene lookup returns CDR1 KGHSH and CDR2 LQKENI. The DNA of the CDR3 is TGTGCCAGCTCACCGTTTCCCGGCGGACAGGGGGCGACCATGAACACTGAAGCTTTCTTT. It codes for CASSPFPGGQGATMNTEAFF. The whole variable domain, remainder taken from reference TRBV18 and TRBJ1-1, is NAGVMQNPRHLVRRRGQEARLRCSPMKGHSHVYWYRQLPEEGLKFMVYLQKENIIDESGMPKERFSAEFPKEGPSILRIQQVVRGDSAAYFCASSPFPGGQGATMNTEAFFGQGTRLTVV.

This clone occurred many times. The chain combines TRBV7-8 with TRBJ2-7, with D possibly TRBD1 on 5 matching bases. The CDR3 is 14 residues long. CDR1 is SGHVS and CDR2 is FQNEAQ in the germline V gene. Trimming cost V 6 bases and J 4 bases, with 16 bases left between them. The DNA for the CDR3 is TGTGCCAGCAGTCAATTGGGGCTGGGTTACGAGCAGTACTTC. Protein sequence: CASSQLGLGYEQYF.